The present T cell receptor beta chain was sequenced within a study of T cells in Graves' hyperthyroidism and ophthalmopathy (dated by TCRdb to the late 2010s). About the full investigation: Peripheral blood was collected at initial diagnosis, before any treatment. TCR V-J signatures able to tell the groups apart were searched for in a discovery cohort of 100 patients, of whom over 40 had Graves' ophthalmopathy and 57 had stable Graves' hyperthyroidism. Prospective prediction of ophthalmopathy was tested in an independent validation cohort consisting of 18 to 20 hyperthyroidism patients and 17 patients who later progressed to ophthalmopathy. The approximately 90 discovery patients were divided at random into training and test sets in a 7:3 ratio. Thyroid tissue and blood T-cell repertoires from six or seven Graves' hyperthyroidism patients were also compared in the study. After blood sampling, hyperthyroidism patients were treated with methimazole at a starting dose of 30 mg daily, and ophthalmopathy patients were treated with high-dose intravenous methylprednisolone. The paper reports TCR Vbeta CDR3 sequencing of roughly 140 peripheral blood samples: 40 to 45 ophthalmopathy, fewer than 85 hyperthyroidism and 17 progressor patients.

Amplification of TCR beta CDR3 regions was carried out from RNA transcripts. A first-round RT-PCR of the TCR CDR3 used the HTBI primer set with the Qiagen OneStep RT-PCR kit. A second multiplex PCR round built the libraries, followed by size selection and purification. Libraries were sequenced paired-end with 100 bp reads on an Illumina HiSeq2000. The study's own analysis went as follows. SOAPnuke was used to process the raw data, throwing out any read that contained adapters or uncalled bases, had a mean Phred below 15, or lacked an exact constant-primer or identifier match. High-quality paired reads were merged with COPE v1.2.5, and unique nucleotide sequences were defined as clonotypes. MiTCR v1.1 was used to align clonotypes to the IMGT TRBV, TRBD and TRBJ reference segments. Only V-J combinations with frequency above 0.0001, covering about 99% of repertoires, were analysed. The TCS score was defined as the ratio of F50 (clonal expansion) to E x V (chaos), calculated using BLOSUM62-based TCRdist between CDR3 peptides within each V-J. Welch's t-statistics and random forest reduced fewer than 600 V-J features to around 14, which were used in a naive Bayes classifier (R e1071). The public reads were quality trimmed at Q25 with fastp and then assembled into clones with MiXCR by TCRdb, keeping productive beta chains. Duplicate CDR3 protein sequences are folded into a single record with the most common DNA and genes. The V and J calls come from TCRdb's annotation, not from the publication. This sample is represented by a few hundred thousand distinct CDR3 sequences; under 25% of them were singletons. The ten biggest clones cover about 50% of the sample.

Relative to germline, V is 9 bases shorter and J is 4 bases shorter, with 13 bases between their ends. The germline V gene encodes CDR1 SNHLY and CDR2 FYNNEI. The CDR3 sequence holds 14 residues, the cysteine and phenylalanine included. Only the CDR3 DNA stays, 42 bases, in frame from base 1. Many counts were recorded for this clonotype. Its antigen target is currently unknown. The sample holds no much larger clone one base away, and base qualities are not on file. General study outcomes and caveats: Most expanded thyroid clonotypes (frequency above 0.001) were also detected in blood, suggesting blood repertoires may reflect thyroid immune responses. In cross-validation, a model built on a 13 V-J signature told ophthalmopathy apart from stable hyperthyroidism with 85% to 90% sensitivity and around 84% specificity, and in testing the same model reached 80%/75%. In validation, progression to ophthalmopathy was predicted by the model with almost 71% sensitivity and under 85% specificity, a median of about 6.8 months before onset. No statistical method was used to fix the sample size in advance, and group allocation was not hidden from the investigators.

A patient counted as having stable Graves' hyperthyroidism if no progression to ophthalmopathy occurred over 18 months of follow-up. Hyperthyroidism patients were aged 18 to 65 years and newly diagnosed, with disease duration of less than 2 months. Patients with uncontrolled infections, other autoimmune diseases, pregnancy or lactation were excluded. Clinical symptoms, serum thyroxine and TRAb, thyroid ultrasound, and orbital computed tomography formed the basis for the diagnoses. PBMCs were isolated from 10 ml of fresh peripheral blood by Ficoll-Paque density gradient centrifugation. Trizol reagent was used to extract total RNA, and RNA quality was then checked on an Agilent 2100 Bioanalyzer.

This clonotype originated in a woman aged 45-65 years with Graves' hyperthyroidism. The sequenced sample was blood. In this chain, TRBV2 is recombined with TRBJ2-6; the D gene is perhaps TRBD1, from 6 matching bases. CDR3 reads: CASGGESGANVLTF. The DNA is TGTGCCAGTGGGGGCGAGTCCGGGGCCAACGTCCTGACTTTC.